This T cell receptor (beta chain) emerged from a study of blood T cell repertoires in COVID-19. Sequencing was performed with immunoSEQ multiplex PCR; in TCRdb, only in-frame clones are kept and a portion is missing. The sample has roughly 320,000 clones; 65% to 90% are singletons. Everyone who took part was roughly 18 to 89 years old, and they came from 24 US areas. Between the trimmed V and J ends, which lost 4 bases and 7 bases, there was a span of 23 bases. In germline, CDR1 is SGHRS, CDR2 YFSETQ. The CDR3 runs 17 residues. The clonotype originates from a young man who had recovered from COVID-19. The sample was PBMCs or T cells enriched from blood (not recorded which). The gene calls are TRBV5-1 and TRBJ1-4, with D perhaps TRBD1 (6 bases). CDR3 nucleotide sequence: TGCGCCAGCAGCCGAGGGCAGGGAGGGGGTCGTGGTGAAAAACTGTTTTTT. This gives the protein CASSRGQGGGRGEKLFF.